This TCR beta chain emerged from a study of blood T cell dynamics during melanoma immunotherapy. On the study more broadly: Metastatic melanoma patients received first-line pembrolizumab or nivolumab plus ipilimumab. Study results and limitations: It remained unknown if the driving T cell clones were melanoma-specific.

The method was immunoSEQ multiplex PCR; TCRdb's version includes in-frame clones alone and lacks a portion of them. The profile shows more than 15,000 clones, nearly 90% of them singletons. Time point indicated: week 3, after first cycle of checkpoint inhibitor. Response was assessed by RECIST 1.1 at 12 weeks, except a couple of rapid progressors. Prior systemic cancer therapy, immunosuppressant use and other active malignancies excluded patients. For this clone: Its antigen is not known.

V shed 4 bases and J shed 4 bases, with 10 bases lying between them. The CDR3 covers 14 residues. Germline CDR1 SGHTA, CDR2 FQGNSA. The sequencing here drew on blood, taken from a patient treated with checkpoint blockade. The receptor comes from a human donor with melanoma. The rearrangement joins TRBV7-2 to TRBJ2-2; D call uncertain. The CDR3 loop reads CASSSSSFTGELFF. CDR3 DNA: TGTGCCAGCAGCTCCTCTTCATTCACCGGGGAGCTGTTTTTT.